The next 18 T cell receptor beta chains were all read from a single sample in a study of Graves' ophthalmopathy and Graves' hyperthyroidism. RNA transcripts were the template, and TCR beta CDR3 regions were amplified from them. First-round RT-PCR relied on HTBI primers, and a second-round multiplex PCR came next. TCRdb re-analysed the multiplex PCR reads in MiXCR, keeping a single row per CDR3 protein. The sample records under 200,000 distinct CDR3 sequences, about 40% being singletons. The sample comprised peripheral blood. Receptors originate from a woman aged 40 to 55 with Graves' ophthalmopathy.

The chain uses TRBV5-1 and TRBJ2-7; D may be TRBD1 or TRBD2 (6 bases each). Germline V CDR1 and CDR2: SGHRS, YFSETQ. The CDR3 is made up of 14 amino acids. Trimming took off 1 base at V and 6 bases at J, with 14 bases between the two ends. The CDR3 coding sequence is TGCGCCAGCAGCTTGTTACCCGGGGGCGGCGAGCAGTACTTC. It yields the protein CASSLLPGGGEQYF. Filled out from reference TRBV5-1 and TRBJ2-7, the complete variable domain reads KAGVTQTPRYLIKTRGQQVTLSCSPISGHRSVSWYQQTPGQGLQFLFEYFSETQRNKGNFPGRFSGRQFSNSRSEMNVSTLELGDSALYLCASSLLPGGGEQYFGPGTRLTVT.

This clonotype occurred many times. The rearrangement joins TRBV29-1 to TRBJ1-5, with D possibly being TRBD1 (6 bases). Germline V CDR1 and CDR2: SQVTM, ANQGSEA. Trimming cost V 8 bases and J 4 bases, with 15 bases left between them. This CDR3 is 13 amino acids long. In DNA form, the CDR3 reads TGCAGCATCGGAGGGCAGGGGAATCAGCCCCAGCATTTT. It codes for CSIGGQGNQPQHF. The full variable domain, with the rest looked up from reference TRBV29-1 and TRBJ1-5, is SAVISQKPSRDICQRGTSLTIQCQVDSQVTMMFWYRQQPGQSLTLIATANQGSEATYESGFVIDKFPISRPNLTFSTLTVSNMSPEDSSIYLCSIGGQGNQPQHFGDGTRLSIL.

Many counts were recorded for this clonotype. The CDR3, as DNA: TGTGCCAGCAGTCCCGGGGACAGACCATATGGCTACACCTTC. Translating gives CASSPGDRPYGYTF. The V and J genes are TRBV12-3 or TRBV12-4 and TRBJ1-2, with 7 bases matching TRBD1. The V segment lost 5 bases and the J segment 5 bases; nucleotides outside the gene matches: 8. The CDR3 covers 14 residues.

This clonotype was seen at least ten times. CDR3 protein: CASSLSPGYGYTF. CDR3 bases: TGTGCCAGCAGCTTAAGCCCCGGCTATGGCTACACCTTC. The chain is built from TRBV7-9 and TRBJ1-2; D is undetermined. The CDR3 sequence is 13 residues long. Trimming shortened V by 2 bases and J by 4 bases, and 8 bases separated the two germline ends. Germline CDR1 is SEHNR and CDR2 is FQNEAQ (reference sequence).

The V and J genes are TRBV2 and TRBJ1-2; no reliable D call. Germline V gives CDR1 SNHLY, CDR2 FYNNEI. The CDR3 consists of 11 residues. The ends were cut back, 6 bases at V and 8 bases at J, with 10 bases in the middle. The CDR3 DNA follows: TGTGCCAGCAGCGATCTTAGCGGCTACACCTTC. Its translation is CASSDLSGYTF.

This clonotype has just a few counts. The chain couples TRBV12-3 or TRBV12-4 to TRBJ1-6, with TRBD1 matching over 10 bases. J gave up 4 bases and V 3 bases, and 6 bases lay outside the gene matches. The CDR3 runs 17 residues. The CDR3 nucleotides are TGTGCCAGCAGTTTTGACAGGGGGCGCGGTTATAATTCACCCCTCCACTTT. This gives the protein CASSFDRGRGYNSPLHF.

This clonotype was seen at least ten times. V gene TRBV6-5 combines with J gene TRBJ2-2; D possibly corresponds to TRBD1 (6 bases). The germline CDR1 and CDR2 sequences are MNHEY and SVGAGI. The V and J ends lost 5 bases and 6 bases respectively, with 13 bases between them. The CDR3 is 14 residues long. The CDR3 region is CASSHDPGAGELFF. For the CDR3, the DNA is TGTGCCAGCAGTCACGACCCAGGGGCCGGGGAGCTGTTTTTT.

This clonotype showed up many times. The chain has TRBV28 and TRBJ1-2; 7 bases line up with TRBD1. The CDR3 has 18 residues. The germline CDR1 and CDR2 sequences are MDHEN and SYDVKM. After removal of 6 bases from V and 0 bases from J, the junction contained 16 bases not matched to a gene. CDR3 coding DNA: TGTGCCAGCAGGGAGATGGGACAGCCAACAGAAACTAACTATGGCTACACCTTC. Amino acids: CASREMGQPTETNYGYTF.

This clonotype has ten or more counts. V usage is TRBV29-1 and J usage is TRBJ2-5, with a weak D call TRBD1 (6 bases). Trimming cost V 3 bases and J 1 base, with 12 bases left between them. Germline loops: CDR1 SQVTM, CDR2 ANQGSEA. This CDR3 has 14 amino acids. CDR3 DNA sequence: TGCAGCGTTGAGGGGGTGACAGGCCAAGAGACCCAGTACTTC. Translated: CSVEGVTGQETQYF.

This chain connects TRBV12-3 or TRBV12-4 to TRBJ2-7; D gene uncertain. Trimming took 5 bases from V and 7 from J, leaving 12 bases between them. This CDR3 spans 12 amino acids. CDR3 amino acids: CASSLSLWEQYF. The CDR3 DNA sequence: TGTGCCAGCAGTCTGTCTTTATGGGAGCAGTACTTC.

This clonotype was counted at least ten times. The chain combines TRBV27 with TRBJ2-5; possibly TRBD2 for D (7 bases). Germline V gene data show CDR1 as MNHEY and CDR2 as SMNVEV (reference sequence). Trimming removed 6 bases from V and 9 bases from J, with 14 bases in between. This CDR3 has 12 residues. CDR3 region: CASRGGGAAQYF. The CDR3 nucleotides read TGTGCCAGCAGGGGGGGGGGGGCTGCCCAGTACTTC.

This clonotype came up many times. The CDR3 protein is CASTNGQGFGTEAFF. The CDR3 DNA follows: TGTGCCAGTACAAATGGACAGGGTTTTGGCACTGAAGCTTTCTTT. This sequence joins TRBV19 and TRBJ1-1; 8 bases match TRBD1. Germline V gene lookup returns CDR1 LNHDA and CDR2 SQIVND (reference sequence). J lost 4 bases, V lost 7 bases, and 11 bases had no gene match. The CDR3 totals 15 residues.

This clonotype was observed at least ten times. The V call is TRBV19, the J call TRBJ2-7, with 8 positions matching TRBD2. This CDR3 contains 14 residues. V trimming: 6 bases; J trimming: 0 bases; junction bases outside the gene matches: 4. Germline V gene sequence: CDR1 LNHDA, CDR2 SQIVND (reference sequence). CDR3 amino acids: CASRTSESSYEQYF. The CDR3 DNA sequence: TGTGCCAGTAGGACTAGCGAAAGCTCCTACGAGCAGTACTTC.

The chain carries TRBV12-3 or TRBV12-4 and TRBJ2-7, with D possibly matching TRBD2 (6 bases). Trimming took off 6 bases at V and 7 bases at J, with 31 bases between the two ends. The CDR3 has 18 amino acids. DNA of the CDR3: TGTGCCAGCAGCCCCGCCGGAGGGGAAGAGACCCAGGGATGGGAGCAGTACTTC. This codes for CASSPAGGEETQGWEQYF.

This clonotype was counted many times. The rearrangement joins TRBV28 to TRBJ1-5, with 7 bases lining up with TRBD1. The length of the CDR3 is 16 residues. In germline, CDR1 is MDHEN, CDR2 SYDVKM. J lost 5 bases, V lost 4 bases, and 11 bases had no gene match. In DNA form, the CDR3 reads TGTGCCAGCAGTTCTACAGGGGTGCCTGCTGATCAGCCCCAGCATTTT. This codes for CASSSTGVPADQPQHF.

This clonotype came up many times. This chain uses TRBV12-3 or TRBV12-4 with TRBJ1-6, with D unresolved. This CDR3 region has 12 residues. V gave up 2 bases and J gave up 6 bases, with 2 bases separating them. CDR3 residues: CASSLSNSPLHF. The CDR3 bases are TGTGCCAGCAGTTTATCTAATTCACCCCTCCACTTT.

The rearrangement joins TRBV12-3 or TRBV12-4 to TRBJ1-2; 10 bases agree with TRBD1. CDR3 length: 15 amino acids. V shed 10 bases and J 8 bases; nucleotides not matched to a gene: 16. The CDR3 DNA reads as TGTGCCACCGGTTCTAACCCGCCGACAGGGGGCGGCTACACCTTC. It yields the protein CATGSNPPTGGGYTF.

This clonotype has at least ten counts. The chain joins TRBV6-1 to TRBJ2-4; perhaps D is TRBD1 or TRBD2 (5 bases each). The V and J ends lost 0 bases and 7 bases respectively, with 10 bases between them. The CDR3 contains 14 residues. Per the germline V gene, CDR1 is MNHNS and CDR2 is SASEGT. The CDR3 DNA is TGTGCCAGCAGTGAAGCGCCGGGGCAGAACATTCAGTACTTC. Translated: CASSEAPGQNIQYF.